The TCR beta chain under discussion was sequenced for a study of type 1 regulatory T cells. Study findings and constraints: Type 1 regulatory T cells had a more restricted TCR repertoire than non-type 1 regulatory T cells.

A note on this clonotype: Its cognate antigen is unknown.

TCRdb recomputed calls from the reads with MiXCR, one row per CDR3 protein. The sample records 60,000 to 70,000 distinct CDR3 sequences, just under 50% being singletons. Germline values: CDR1 DFQATT, CDR2 SNEGSKA (reference sequence). V lost 6 bases, J lost 3 bases, and 3 bases stayed unmatched. This CDR3 is 12 amino acids long. Specimen: cultured non-Tr1 T cells, either the whole culture or a sorted T cell fraction (not recorded which). This chain links TRBV20-1 with TRBJ2-7; 9 positions match TRBD1. This sequence was found in a human donor in good health. CDR3 in amino acids: CSATGQGYEQYF. CDR3 in DNA: TGCAGTGCGACGGGACAGGGCTACGAGCAGTACTTC.